This T cell receptor beta chain was sequenced during a study of memory CD8 T cells in hepatitis C reinfection (dated by TCRdb to 2016 to 2017). For context, the study as a whole: Two consecutive HCV infections were spontaneously resolved by three donors, whereas a primary infection was cleared by two donors who then became chronically infected after reinfection. Five reinfection cases with stored pre-reinfection samples were identified between the late 2000s and the early 2010s. Samples for the late or post reinfection time point were taken from 12 to 24 weeks after reinfection was detected. The study tracked the TCR beta repertoire of virus-specific CD8 T cells longitudinally across an HCV reinfection episode in roughly 5 donors. In the reinfection study, participants who had resolved a prior HCV infection were followed every 3 months. HCV reinfection was defined by a positive HCV RNA test following two negative tests taken at least 60 days apart.

Counted from cysteine to phenylalanine, this CDR3 has 15 amino acids. Solely the CDR3 DNA is kept, with 45 bases framed from the first base. Per the germline V gene (reference sequence), LNHDA is the CDR1 and SQIVND is the CDR2. V and J are truncated by 6 bases and 1 base respectively, leaving an intervening sequence of 16 bases. This specimen's time point label, per the study, means: late/post reinfection, 12 to 24 weeks after detection. TCR sequencing was performed on the sorted cells directly ex vivo, without any in vitro expansion beforehand. The donors were people who inject drugs and were enrolled in Canada's Montreal Acute Hepatitis C Cohort Study (HEPCO). As controls, total naive CD8 T cells were sorted as viable CD3+ CD8+ CD45RO- cells from a couple of donors at all three reinfection time points. Before sorting, cryopreserved peripheral blood mononuclear cells were thawed and used as the source for purifying CD8 T cells. Negative selection with the MACS CD8+ T cell Isolation Kit was used to enrich CD8 T cells. A BD FACSAria II sorter with FACSDiva software was used for cell sorting, and FlowJo was used for data analysis.

Receptor libraries were prepared by the immunoSEQ multiplex PCR assay. Genomic DNA was extracted from sorted cells, and the TCR beta V, D and J regions were sequenced by Adaptive Biotechnologies' automated high-throughput method. A two-step, bias-controlled multiplex PCR was used to amplify CDR3 regions. Amplified TCR beta libraries were sequenced on an Illumina instrument. The source study handled its data this way. Demultiplexed reads were processed to reduce amplification and sequencing bias, and the IMGT database was used to assign CDR3 sequences to gene families. Repertoire data were analyzed with ImmunoSEQ software version 2.0. Out-of-frame sequences and sequences with stop codons in the CDR3 were removed from clonotype lists. Clonotypes with a frequency below 0.01% were excluded because such clonotypes corresponded to less than one cell. Richness was calculated by dividing observed richness by the number of input cells, and evenness was calculated by dividing Shannon entropy by the log of observed richness. To measure repertoire diversity and how similar the repertoire was between time points, Simpson diversity and Morisita-Horn overlap indices were applied. Clonotypes were grouped as dominant (>1%), sub-dominant (0.5-0.99%), low abundance (0.1-0.49%) or lowest abundance (<0.1%). A germline index was derived by subtracting total nucleotide additions from total CDR3 length and dividing the result by total CDR3 length. Held by TCRdb, this immuneACCESS table contains in-frame sequences only and omits some clones. Under half of the omission traces to an unresolved V gene where checked; the cause of the rest is unknown. V and J calls plus clone size are reproduced from that table; the DNA served to infer D and trimming. The table for this sample lists approximately 46,000 clones; nearly 90% of them were counted only once. The ten largest clones take up roughly 0.7% of the sample.

To note about this clone: Its antigen remains unidentified. No much larger clonotype is one base removed from it; base qualities were not supplied.

Beyond this particular receptor, the publication reports: Because only 5 or 6 donors were included, definitive conclusions about public clonotypes linked to secondary clearance could not be reached by the study.

Sequencing was carried out using naive CD8+ T cells sorted from blood. What the cell subset or site label conveys for this sample: total naive CD8+CD45RO- T cells. This TCR was recovered from a man aged 18 to 30 with hepatitis C virus infection. The rearranged chain carries TRBV19 and TRBJ2-7; TRBD2 could be the D gene, as 6 bases match. The DNA sequence is TGTGCCAGTAGCCAAAAGGGCGGGGTATCCTACGAGCAGTACTTC. The translation is CASSQKGGVSYEQYF.